Below, 9 T cell receptor beta chains from the same sample are listed, as sequenced in a study of T cells in Graves' hyperthyroidism and ophthalmopathy. The investigators amplified TCR beta CDR3 regions from RNA transcripts. The HTBI primer set drove a first-round RT-PCR of the TCR CDR3. TCRdb reanalysed the multiplex PCR reads using MiXCR and keeps one entry per CDR3 protein. The data show under 600,000 distinct CDR3 sequences, around 16% seen once. Sequencing input: blood. Source of these receptors: a woman in her thirties or forties with Graves' ophthalmopathy.

This clonotype came up many times. The V and J genes are TRBV7-8 and TRBJ1-5; no reliable D call. V lost 5 bases and J lost 4, with 15 bases in between. Looked up from germline, CDR1 is SGHVS and CDR2 is FQNEAQ. CDR3 length: 15 amino acids. CDR3 DNA sequence: TGTGCCAGCAGCCAAACCCCAGGCCAGAATCAGCCCCAGCATTTT. Its translation is CASSQTPGQNQPQHF.

The CDR3 bases are TGCGCCAGTGGGGATGAAGCGAACACTGAAGCTTTCTTT. This encodes CASGDEANTEAFF. V and J are TRBV10-2 and TRBJ1-1; D is undetermined. The CDR3 is made up of 13 amino acids. CDR1 and CDR2 from the germline V gene are WSHSY and SAAADI. V was pared by 9 bases and J by 1 base, with 12 bases between.

This clonotype was counted a few times. The chain joins TRBV18 to TRBJ2-1; D not resolved. The germline V and J ends were trimmed by 2 bases and 6 bases, with 11 bases remaining between them. Looked up from germline, CDR1 is KGHSH and CDR2 is LQKENI. CDR3 length equals 14 residues. CDR3 loop: CASSPGVGFNEQFF. CDR3 nucleotides: TGTGCCAGCTCACCAGGCGTAGGGTTCAATGAGCAGTTCTTC.

Concerning this clonotype itself: It may be a read error: a sequence one base away is much more abundant. The CDR3 sequence: CASTTRLAGRICQYEQYF. As DNA, the CDR3 is TGTGCCAGCACTACCCGGCTAGCGGGAAGGATATGCCAGTACGAGCAGTACTTC. The chain recombines TRBV6-2 or TRBV6-3 with TRBJ2-7; 9 bases line up with TRBD2. Germline V gene sequence: CDR1 MNHEY, CDR2 SVGEGT. After removal of 7 bases from V and 4 bases from J, the junction contained 20 bases not matched to a gene. This CDR3 spans 18 amino acids.

V usage is TRBV2 and J usage is TRBJ2-3; TRBD2 is a possible D gene (6 bases). CDR3 size: 16 residues. V shed 8 bases and J shed 0 bases, with 18 bases lying between them. Germline values: CDR1 SNHLY, CDR2 FYNNEI. CDR3 sequence: CASGRAGGTSTDTQYF. The CDR3 coding sequence is TGTGCCAGCGGAAGGGCCGGGGGAACTAGCACAGATACGCAGTATTTT.

In this sample, this clonotype turned up once. A clone one base away is much larger, so this may be a read error. This chain links TRBV7-9 with TRBJ2-5; D may be TRBD2 (6 bases). CDR1 is SEHNR, CDR2 FQNEAQ, per germline (reference sequence). The CDR3 sequence is 16 residues long. CDR3 sequence reads: CAGSLLRRREGETQYF. CDR3 nucleotide sequence: TGTGCCGGCAGCTTATTACGTCGGAGGGAAGGAGAGACCCAGTACTTC.

At least ten counts were recorded for this clonotype. The chain is built from TRBV2 and TRBJ1-3; possible D gene TRBD1, 5 bases. The germline CDR1 and CDR2 sequences are SNHLY and FYNNEI. The CDR3 has 14 amino acids. V was pared by 3 bases and J by 4 bases, with 10 bases between. Here the CDR3 reads CASSESGIGNTIYF. The DNA of the CDR3 is TGTGCCAGCAGTGAGTCAGGGATCGGAAACACCATATATTTT.

This clonotype was counted many times. The chain has TRBV11-2 and TRBJ1-1, with 7 bases lining up with TRBD1. Germline V gives CDR1 SGHAT, CDR2 FQNNGV. This CDR3 is built from 18 residues. With V trimmed by 1 base and J by 1 base, 12 bases remained unmatched. The CDR3 coding sequence is TGTGCCAGCAGCTTAGTGGGGGGGACGGGACAGAGGAACACTGAAGCTTTCTTT. It codes for CASSLVGGTGQRNTEAFF.

The chain has TRBV9 and TRBJ2-1; D perhaps matches TRBD2 (6 bases). This CDR3 contains 16 residues. The V gene lost 3 bases and the J gene lost 7 bases, with 20 bases spanning the gap. CDR1 is SGDLS, CDR2 YYNGEE, per germline. This CDR3 reads CASSATGLNEGNEQFF. DNA for the CDR3: TGTGCCAGCAGCGCGACGGGACTTAACGAAGGAAATGAGCAGTTCTTC.